This TCR beta chain stems from a study of T cells in Graves' hyperthyroidism and ophthalmopathy. Study at large: Peripheral blood samples were taken at initial diagnosis, prior to any treatment.

RNA transcripts provided the source from which TCR beta CDR3 regions were amplified. Initially, a first-round RT-PCR of the TCR CDR3 employed the HTBI primer set. TCRdb recomputed calls from the multiplex PCR reads with MiXCR, one row per CDR3 protein. The sample lists hundreds of thousands of distinct CDR3 sequences, 15% to 19% seen once, with approximately 7.5% in the top ten. This clonotype was counted many times. Antigen specificity is unknown. Reasons for excluding patients were uncontrolled infection, other autoimmune disease, pregnancy or lactation. Study-wide points: Most thyroid clonotypes expanded above 0.001 appeared in blood too.

The V end lost 4 bases, the J end lost 4 bases, and 10 bases lay between the germline ends. Germline CDR1 is MNHEY and CDR2 is SMNVEV (reference sequence). This CDR3 region has 13 residues. The receptor was isolated from a woman between 18 and 29 years old with Graves' hyperthyroidism. This sequence joins TRBV27 and TRBJ1-2; D might be TRBD1 (5 bases). Material: blood. The DNA of the CDR3 is TGTGCCAGCAGTTCACAGGTCTCCTATGGCTACACCTTC. It codes for CASSSQVSYGYTF.